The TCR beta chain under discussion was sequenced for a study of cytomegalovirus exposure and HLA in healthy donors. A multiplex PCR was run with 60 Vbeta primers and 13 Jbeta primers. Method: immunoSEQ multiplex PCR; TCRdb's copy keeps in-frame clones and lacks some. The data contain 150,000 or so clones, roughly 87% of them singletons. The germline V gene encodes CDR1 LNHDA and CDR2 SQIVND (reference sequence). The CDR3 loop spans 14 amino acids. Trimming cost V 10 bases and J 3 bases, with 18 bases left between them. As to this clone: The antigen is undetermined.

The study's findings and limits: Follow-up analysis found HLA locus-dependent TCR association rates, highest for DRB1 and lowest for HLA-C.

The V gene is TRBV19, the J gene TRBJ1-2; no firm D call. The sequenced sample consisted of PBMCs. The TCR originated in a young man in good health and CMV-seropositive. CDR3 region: CATSSAHDYYGYTF. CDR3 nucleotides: TGTGCCACTTCTTCCGCACACGACTACTATGGCTACACCTTC.